This T cell receptor beta chain was recovered during a study of shared clonotypes between healthy human individuals. Each sorted subset replicate got 200 ng genomic DNA, 30,000 or so genomes. Profiling relied on immunoSEQ multiplex PCR, and the TCRdb table lists in-frame clones only, not all of them. The table records a few million clones, less than 95% of them present only once. The CDR3 covers 13 residues. Germline CDR1 is SGHRS and CDR2 is YFSETQ. V dropped 4 bases and J dropped 14 bases, with 16 bases sitting between them. Study results and caveats: The diversity represented, both genetic and in exposure history, was limited by few donors. Memory subsets generally showed smaller estimated richness than naive subsets did.

A note on this clone: Its antigen remains unknown.

Sequencing was done on a sample of naive CD4+ T cells from PBMCs. The subset: CD45RA+ positively selected. The V gene is TRBV5-1, the J gene TRBJ1-6; D is perhaps TRBD1 (5 bases). The clonotype was recovered from a man aged 18 to 29 in good health. Some clones in this sample may be carry-over from other donors' samples. The CDR3 loop is CASSPGQGRSLHF. CDR3 bases: TGCGCCAGCAGCCCCGGGCAGGGTCGCTCCCTCCACTTT.